Listed here are 21 T cell receptor beta chains from one sample, sequenced in a study of blood T cell repertoires in COVID-19. Produced via immunoSEQ multiplex PCR; TCRdb's table is partial and in-frame only. The data contain under 200,000 clones, 86% of them singletons. Sequenced: peripheral blood. The origin of the receptors is an elderly woman in a cohort sampled during active or convalescent COVID-19.

This clone was counted a few times. The V and J genes are TRBV7-2 and TRBJ1-6; TRBD1 aligns across 8 bases. CDR1 and CDR2 from the germline V gene are SGHTA and FQGNSA. Trimming at V came to 3 bases and at J to 10 bases, leaving 8 bases not matched to a gene. There are 15 residues in the CDR3. The CDR3 sequence: CASSFRTGSISPLHF. Written as DNA, the CDR3 is TGTGCCAGCAGCTTCCGGACAGGGTCCATCTCACCCCTCCACTTT.

This chain links TRBV5-1 with TRBJ2-5, with D possibly matching TRBD1 (7 bases). V was clipped by 4 bases and J by 4 bases, with 14 bases between them. There are 14 residues in the CDR3. Germline CDR1 SGHRS, CDR2 YFSETQ. CDR3 protein: CASSKNRGGETQYF. The CDR3, as DNA: TGCGCCAGCAGCAAAAACAGGGGAGGAGAGACCCAGTACTTC.

This chain links TRBV13 with TRBJ1-2, with 11 bases identical to TRBD1. CDR1 and CDR2 (germline): PRHDT, FYEKMQ (reference sequence). The CDR3 covers 17 residues. V was clipped by 5 bases and J by 4 bases; unmatched bases: 12. CDR3 region: CASSNPTSGQGAYGYTF. In DNA form, the CDR3 reads TGTGCCAGCAGCAATCCGACCTCTGGACAGGGGGCCTATGGCTACACCTTC.

This rearrangement joins TRBV13 to TRBJ2-1; tentatively, D is TRBD2 (5 bases). CDR1 PRHDT and CDR2 FYEKMQ come from the germline V gene (reference sequence). Trimming shortened V by 4 bases and J by 10 bases, and 8 bases separated the two germline ends. The CDR3 loop spans 11 amino acids. CDR3: CASSSRAEQFF. The CDR3 bases are TGTGCCAGCAGCTCGAGGGCAGAGCAGTTCTTC.

CDR3 DNA sequence: TGTGCCAGCAGCTTGATCTCCACTAGCGTAATATATCGCGAGCAGTACTTC. It encodes CASSLISTSVIYREQYF. The genes are TRBV7-9 and TRBJ2-7; 7 bases align to TRBD2. The CDR3 has 17 amino acids. Germline CDR1 reads SEHNR; CDR2 reads FQNEAQ (reference sequence). The junction had 17 bases not matched to a gene; V was cut back by 3 bases and J by 6 bases.

The rearrangement uses TRBV6-1 and TRBJ2-1; 10 bases match TRBD2. The J segment lost 3 bases and the V segment lost 2 bases, leaving 4 bases of the junction unmatched. Per the germline V gene, CDR1 is MNHNS and CDR2 is SASEGT. The CDR3 is made up of 16 amino acids. CDR3 region: CASSEHTSGIYNEQFF. CDR3 DNA: TGTGCCAGCAGTGAACACACTAGCGGGATCTACAATGAGCAGTTCTTC.

The chain has TRBV6-2 or TRBV6-3 and TRBJ2-5, with 10 bases matching TRBD1. The germline CDR1 and CDR2 sequences are MNHEY and SVGEGT. This CDR3 is 19 amino acids long. The J segment lost 4 bases and the V segment lost 2 bases, leaving 16 bases of the junction unmatched. CDR3 DNA sequence: TGTGCCAGCAGTTACCCCGGCGACAGGGGGCCAGATCGAGGAGAGACCCAGTACTTC. Amino acids: CASSYPGDRGPDRGETQYF.

The chain joins TRBV6-1 to TRBJ2-7, with 7 bases aligning to TRBD1. This CDR3 has 15 amino acids. The germline gives CDR1 MNHNS, CDR2 SASEGT. The J segment lost 4 bases and the V segment lost 4 bases, leaving 10 bases of the junction unmatched. The DNA of the CDR3 is TGTGCCAGCAGTGGAGCCTCGGGACAGTCGTACGAGCAGTACGTC. It translates to CASSGASGQSYEQYV.

The V and J genes are TRBV6-4 and TRBJ2-3; tentatively, D is TRBD1 (5 bases). CDR1 is MRHNA, CDR2 SNTAGT, per germline. The CDR3 is made up of 12 amino acids. Trimming removed 10 bases at V and 5 bases at J, with 13 bases between. DNA for the CDR3: TGTGCCATTCAAACCAGGGTAGATACGCAGTATTTT. It specifies CAIQTRVDTQYF.

Remarks on this clone: Germline is not matched at one junction end, which may reflect a read error. The J gene is TRBJ2-7, the V gene TRBV28; weak D call: TRBD1 (5 bases). The CDR3 loop spans 14 amino acids. CDR1 and CDR2 from the germline V gene are MDHEN and SYDVKM. CDR3 loop: CASSLQGRAYQQYF. CDR3 nucleotide sequence: TGTGCCAGCAGTTTACAGGGTAGGGCCTACCAGCAGTACTTC.

This sequence joins TRBV7-9 and TRBJ2-2; 10 bases line up with TRBD2. The V gene's germline CDR1 is SEHNR and CDR2 FQNEAQ (reference sequence). Trimming removed 5 bases from V and 6 bases from J; junction bases left unmatched: 18. This CDR3 is built from 19 residues. This CDR3 reads CASSPSPGVAGGSSGELFF. Written as DNA, the CDR3 is TGTGCCAGCAGCCCATCCCCGGGGGTAGCGGGAGGAAGTTCCGGGGAGCTGTTTTTT. The full variable domain, rest sourced from reference TRBV7-9 and TRBJ2-2, is DTGVSQNPRHKITKRGQNVTFRCDPISEHNRLYWYRQTLGQGPEFLTYFQNEAQLEKSRLLSDRFSAERPKGSFSTLEIQRTEQGDSAMYLCASSPSPGVAGGSSGELFFGEGSRLTVL.

The rearrangement uses TRBV5-4 and TRBJ2-7, with 13 bases lining up with TRBD2. Germline loops: CDR1 SGHNT, CDR2 YYREEE (reference sequence). V was pared by 4 bases and J by 3 bases, with 4 bases of the junction left unmatched. CDR3 length: 15 residues. Here the CDR3 reads CASSLGTSGNYEQYV. The CDR3 DNA is TGTGCCAGCAGCCTGGGGACTAGCGGGAACTACGAGCAGTACGTC.

The chain uses TRBV10-3 and TRBJ2-1; 12 positions agree with TRBD1. The CDR3 spans 16 residues. Germline-derived CDR1 and CDR2 are ENHRY and SYGVKD. V was pared by 7 bases and J by 2 bases, with 6 bases of the junction left unmatched. CDR3 DNA sequence: TGTGCCATCACCGCGGGACAGGGGGCCGCCTACAATGAGCAGTTCTTC. Protein sequence: CAITAGQGAAYNEQFF.

This clone was seen a single time. The chain couples TRBV6-5 to TRBJ2-7; D unclear. The V gene's germline CDR1 is MNHEY and CDR2 SVGAGI. Trimming stripped 6 bases from V and 5 bases from J, with 17 bases between. This CDR3 spans 14 amino acids. CDR3 DNA: TGTGCCAGCAGCCCCACTCATCAATCCCACGAGCAGTACGTC. Translated: CASSPTHQSHEQYV.

The V and J genes are TRBV4-2 and TRBJ1-3, with D hard to call. The CDR3 runs to 15 residues. Germline V gene data show CDR1 as LGHNA and CDR2 as YNFKEQ. Trimming cost V 4 bases and J 3 bases, with 13 bases left between them. The CDR3: CASSPPTGSGNTIYF. DNA for the CDR3: TGTGCCAGCAGCCCACCAACGGGAAGTGGAAACACCATATATTTT.

The chain has TRBV4-1 and TRBJ1-4; tentative D call: TRBD1 (6 bases). The CDR3 has 15 residues. The ends were cut back, 4 bases at V and 6 bases at J, with 15 bases in the middle. Germline V gene data show CDR1 as MGHRA and CDR2 as YSYEKL. The CDR3 region is CASSRGPAGDEKLFF. CDR3 sequence (DNA): TGCGCCAGCAGCCGCGGGCCCGCAGGGGATGAAAAACTGTTTTTT.

A single count supports this clone. Germline is not matched at one junction end, which may reflect a read error. The identical CDR3 is also encoded by other nucleotide sequences in the sample. This chain joins TRBV5-6 and TRBJ1-2; a weak D match, TRBD1 (5 bases). Germline-derived CDR1 and CDR2 are SGHDT and YYEEEE. This CDR3 spans 16 amino acids. The CDR3 here is CASSLAPRVALYGYTF. CDR3 nucleotides: TGTGCCAGCAGCTTGGCCCCCAGGGTAGCCCTATATGGCTACACCTTT.

The chain recombines TRBV2 with TRBJ1-4; a possible D gene is TRBD1 (6 bases). The CDR3 is 15 residues long. In germline, CDR1 is SNHLY, CDR2 FYNNEI. V was pared by 1 base and J by 8 bases, with 14 bases between. CDR3 bases: TGTGCCAGCAGTGAAGTCGGTTGGGGGCTGGAAAAACTGTTTTTT. Residues: CASSEVGWGLEKLFF.

The J gene is TRBJ1-1, the V gene TRBV11-3, with 8 positions matching TRBD1. Germline CDR1 is SGHNT and CDR2 is YENEEA. J was trimmed by 1 base and V by 5 bases; bases with no gene match: 9. The CDR3 contains 16 residues. CDR3 DNA: TGTGCCAGCAGCATAGGACAGGGAAGGACGAACACTGAAGCTTTCTTT. It specifies CASSIGQGRTNTEAFF.

This chain links TRBV19 with TRBJ1-2; D might be TRBD1 (5 bases). The germline gives CDR1 LNHDA, CDR2 SQIVND (reference sequence). CDR3 size: 14 residues. Trimming pared 4 bases from V and 5 bases from J, leaving 14 bases between. This CDR3 reads CASSTLGGGYGYTF. DNA of the CDR3: TGTGCCAGTAGTACCCTCGGGGGAGGGTATGGCTACACCTTC.

The rearrangement joins TRBV18 to TRBJ2-7; D is unresolved. The CDR3 loop spans 15 amino acids. From germline, CDR1 is KGHSH and CDR2 LQKENI. V lost 3 bases and J 0 bases, leaving 12 bases between the germline ends. The CDR3 sequence: CASSPPSLSSYEQYF. In DNA form, the CDR3 reads TGTGCCAGCTCACCCCCGAGCCTTAGCTCCTACGAGCAGTACTTC.